The present T cell receptor beta chain was sequenced within a study of neurological immune-mediated disorders. The sample holds many counts of this clonotype. 5'RACE generated cDNA with 10-nucleotide random UMIs. TCRdb analysed the 5' RACE reads with MiXCR anew, one entry per CDR3 protein. The data contain around 61,000 distinct CDR3 sequences, approximately 5.3% of them singletons. The germline V and J ends were trimmed by 5 bases and 3 bases, with 11 bases remaining between them. CDR3 size: 13 residues. In germline, CDR1 is SGHRS, CDR2 YFSETQ. Specimen: PBMCs. The chain employs TRBV5-1 and TRBJ1-2; D unresolved. The origin of this receptor is a human donor with multiple sclerosis. The donor label of this sample is uncertain. The CDR3 DNA is TGCGCCAGCAGTTTGTCACCCGACTATGGCTACACCTTC. It specifies CASSLSPDYGYTF.